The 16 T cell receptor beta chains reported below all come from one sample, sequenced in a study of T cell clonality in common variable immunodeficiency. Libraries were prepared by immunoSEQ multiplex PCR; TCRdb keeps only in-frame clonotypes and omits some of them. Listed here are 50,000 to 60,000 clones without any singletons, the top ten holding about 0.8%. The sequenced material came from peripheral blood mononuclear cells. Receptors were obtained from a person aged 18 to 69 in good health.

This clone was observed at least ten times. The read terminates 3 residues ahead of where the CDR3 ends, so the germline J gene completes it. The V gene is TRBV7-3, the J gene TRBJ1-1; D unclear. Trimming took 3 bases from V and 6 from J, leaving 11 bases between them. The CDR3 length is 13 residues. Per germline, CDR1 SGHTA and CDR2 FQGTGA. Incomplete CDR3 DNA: TGTGCCAGCAGCTTCGGGGAGGTGGCTGAA. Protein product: CASSFGEVAE. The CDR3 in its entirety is CASSFGEVAEAFF.

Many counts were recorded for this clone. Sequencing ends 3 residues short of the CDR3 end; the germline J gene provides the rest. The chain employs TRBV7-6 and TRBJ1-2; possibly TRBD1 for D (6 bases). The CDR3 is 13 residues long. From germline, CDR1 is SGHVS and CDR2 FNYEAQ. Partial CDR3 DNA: TGTGCCAGCAGTCGTCCGGGAGGACAGGGC. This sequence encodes CASSRPGGQG. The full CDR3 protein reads CASSRPGGQGYTF.

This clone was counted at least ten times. CDR3 DNA (partial): TGCGCCAGCAGCTTGGTTCCAGCGGGGGGCCAGTTCACCGGGGAG. It yields the protein CASSLVPAGGQFTGE. The whole CDR3 protein reads CASSLVPAGGQFTGELFF. V usage is TRBV5-1 and J usage is TRBJ2-2; 9 bases fit TRBD2. The DNA ends 3 residues before the CDR3 does, and the rest of the CDR3 is filled in from the germline J gene. The CDR3 spans 18 residues. V shed 0 bases and J 4 bases; nucleotides not matched to a gene: 10. Germline V gene data show CDR1 as SGHRS and CDR2 as YFSETQ.

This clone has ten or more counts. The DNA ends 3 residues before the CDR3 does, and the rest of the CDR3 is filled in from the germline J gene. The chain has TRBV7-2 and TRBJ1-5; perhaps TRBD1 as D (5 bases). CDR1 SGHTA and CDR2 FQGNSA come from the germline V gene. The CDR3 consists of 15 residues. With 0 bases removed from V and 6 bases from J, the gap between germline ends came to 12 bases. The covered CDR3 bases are TGTGCCAGCAGCTTAGCAGGGGCAGCGGGTCAGCCC. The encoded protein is CASSLAGAAGQP. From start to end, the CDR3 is CASSLAGAAGQPQHF.

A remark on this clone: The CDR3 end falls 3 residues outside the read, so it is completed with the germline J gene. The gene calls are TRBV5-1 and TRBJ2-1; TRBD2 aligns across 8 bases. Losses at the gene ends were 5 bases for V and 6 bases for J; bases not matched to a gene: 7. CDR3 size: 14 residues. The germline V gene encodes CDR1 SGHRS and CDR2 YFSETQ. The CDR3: CASSPAGGGNEQFF. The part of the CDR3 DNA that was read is TGCGCCAGCAGTCCCGCGGGAGGTGGCAATGAG.

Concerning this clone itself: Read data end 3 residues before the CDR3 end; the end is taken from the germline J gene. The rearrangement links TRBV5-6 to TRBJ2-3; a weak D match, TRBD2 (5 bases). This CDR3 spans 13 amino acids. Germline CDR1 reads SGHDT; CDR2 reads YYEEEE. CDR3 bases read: TGTGCCAGCAGCTTGGGGACTCGAGAGACG. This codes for CASSLGTRET. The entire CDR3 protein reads CASSLGTRETQYF.

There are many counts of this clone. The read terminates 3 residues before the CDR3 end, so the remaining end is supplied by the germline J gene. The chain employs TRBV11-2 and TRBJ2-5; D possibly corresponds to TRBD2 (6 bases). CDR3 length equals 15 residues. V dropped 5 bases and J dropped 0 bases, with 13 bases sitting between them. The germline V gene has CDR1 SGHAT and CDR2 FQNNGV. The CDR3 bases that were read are TGTGCCAGCAGCGGTACGGGGGAGGACCAAGAGACC. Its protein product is CASSGTGEDQET. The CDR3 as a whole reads CASSGTGEDQETQYF.

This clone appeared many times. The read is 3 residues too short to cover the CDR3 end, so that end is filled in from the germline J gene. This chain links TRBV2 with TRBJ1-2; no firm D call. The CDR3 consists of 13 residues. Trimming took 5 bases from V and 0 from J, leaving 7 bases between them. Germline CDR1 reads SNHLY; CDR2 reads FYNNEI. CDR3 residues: CASSLLANYGYTF. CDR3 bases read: TGTGCCAGCAGTCTTCTAGCTAACTATGGC.

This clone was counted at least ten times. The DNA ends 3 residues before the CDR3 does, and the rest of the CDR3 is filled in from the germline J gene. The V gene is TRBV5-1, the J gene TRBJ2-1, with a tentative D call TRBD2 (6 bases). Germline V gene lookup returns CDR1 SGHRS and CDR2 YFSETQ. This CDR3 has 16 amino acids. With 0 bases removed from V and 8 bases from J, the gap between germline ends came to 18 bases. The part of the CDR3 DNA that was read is TGCGCCAGCAGCTTGGACCACCGGGACTTGGGCGATGAG. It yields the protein CASSLDHRDLGDE. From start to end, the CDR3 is CASSLDHRDLGDEQFF.

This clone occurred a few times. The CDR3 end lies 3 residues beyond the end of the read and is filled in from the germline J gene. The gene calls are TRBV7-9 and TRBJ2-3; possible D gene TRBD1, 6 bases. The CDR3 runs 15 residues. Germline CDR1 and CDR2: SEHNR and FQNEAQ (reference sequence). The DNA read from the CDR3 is TGTGCCAGCAGCCCTACAGGGTTCAGCAATCAGCCG. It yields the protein CASSPTGFSNQP. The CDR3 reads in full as CASSPTGFSNQPQYF.

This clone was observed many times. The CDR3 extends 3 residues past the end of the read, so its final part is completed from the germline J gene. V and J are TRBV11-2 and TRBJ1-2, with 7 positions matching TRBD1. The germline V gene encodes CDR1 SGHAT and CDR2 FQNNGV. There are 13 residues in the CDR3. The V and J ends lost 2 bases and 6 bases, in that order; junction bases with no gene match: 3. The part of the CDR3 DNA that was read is TGTGCCAGCAGCTTAAAAGGGACAGATGGC. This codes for CASSLKGTDG. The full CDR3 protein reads CASSLKGTDGYTF.

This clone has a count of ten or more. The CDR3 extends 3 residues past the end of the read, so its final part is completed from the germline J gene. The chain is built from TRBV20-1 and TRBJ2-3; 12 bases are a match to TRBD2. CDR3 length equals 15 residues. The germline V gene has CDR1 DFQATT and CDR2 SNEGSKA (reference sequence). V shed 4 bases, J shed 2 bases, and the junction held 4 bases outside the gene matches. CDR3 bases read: TGCAGTGCTAAACGGACTAGCGGGGTCACAGATACG. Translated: CSAKRTSGVTDT. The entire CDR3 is CSAKRTSGVTDTQYF.

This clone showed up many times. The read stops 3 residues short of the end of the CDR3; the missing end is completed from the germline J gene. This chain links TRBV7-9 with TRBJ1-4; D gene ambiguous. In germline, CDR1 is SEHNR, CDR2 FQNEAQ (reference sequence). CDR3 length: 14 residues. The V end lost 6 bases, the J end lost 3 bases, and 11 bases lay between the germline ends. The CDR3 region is CASREGSANEKLFF. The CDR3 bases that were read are TGTGCCAGCAGGGAGGGCTCCGCTAATGAAAAA.

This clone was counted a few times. The sequenced CDR3 bases are TGTGCCAGCGGTATCGGGGAGACC. Its translation: CASGIGET. The full CDR3 protein is CASGIGETQYF. The chain combines TRBV5-7 with TRBJ2-5; D is unresolved. The DNA ends 3 residues before the CDR3 does, and the rest of the CDR3 is filled in from the germline J gene. TRBV5-7 falls under the ORF class, with uncertain function. Trimming took 7 bases from V and 5 from J, leaving 9 bases between them. The CDR3 loop spans 11 amino acids.

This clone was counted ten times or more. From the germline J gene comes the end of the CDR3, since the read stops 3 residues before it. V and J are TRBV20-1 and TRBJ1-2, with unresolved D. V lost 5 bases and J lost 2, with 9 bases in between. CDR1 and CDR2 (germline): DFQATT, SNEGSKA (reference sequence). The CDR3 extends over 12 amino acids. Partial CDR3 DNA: TGCAGTGCTCATGGCGGCAACTATGGC. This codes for CSAHGGNYG. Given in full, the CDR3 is CSAHGGNYGYTF.

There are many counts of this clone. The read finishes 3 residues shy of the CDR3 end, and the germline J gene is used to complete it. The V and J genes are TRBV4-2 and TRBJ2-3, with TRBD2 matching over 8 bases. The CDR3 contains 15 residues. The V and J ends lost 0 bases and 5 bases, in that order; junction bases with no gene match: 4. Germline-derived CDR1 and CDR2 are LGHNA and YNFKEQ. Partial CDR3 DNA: TGTGCCAGCAGCCAAGAAGTCGGGGGGGAAGATACG. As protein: CASSQEVGGEDT. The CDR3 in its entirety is CASSQEVGGEDTQYF.